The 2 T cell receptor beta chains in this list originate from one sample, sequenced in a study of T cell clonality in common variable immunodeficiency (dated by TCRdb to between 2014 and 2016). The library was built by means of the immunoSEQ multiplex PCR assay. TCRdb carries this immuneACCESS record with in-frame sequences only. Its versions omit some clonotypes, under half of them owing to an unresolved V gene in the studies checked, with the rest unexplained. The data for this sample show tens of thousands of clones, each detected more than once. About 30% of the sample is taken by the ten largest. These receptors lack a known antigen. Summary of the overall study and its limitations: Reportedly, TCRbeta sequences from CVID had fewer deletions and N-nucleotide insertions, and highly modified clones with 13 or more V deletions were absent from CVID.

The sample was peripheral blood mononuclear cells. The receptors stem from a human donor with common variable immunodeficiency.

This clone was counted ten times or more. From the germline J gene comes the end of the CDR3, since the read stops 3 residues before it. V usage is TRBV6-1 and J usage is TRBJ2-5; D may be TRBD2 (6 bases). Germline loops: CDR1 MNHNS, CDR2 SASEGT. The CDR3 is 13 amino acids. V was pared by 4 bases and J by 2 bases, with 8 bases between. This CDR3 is CASSAGLQETQYF. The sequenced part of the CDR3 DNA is TGTGCCAGCAGTGCCGGACTACAAGAGACC.

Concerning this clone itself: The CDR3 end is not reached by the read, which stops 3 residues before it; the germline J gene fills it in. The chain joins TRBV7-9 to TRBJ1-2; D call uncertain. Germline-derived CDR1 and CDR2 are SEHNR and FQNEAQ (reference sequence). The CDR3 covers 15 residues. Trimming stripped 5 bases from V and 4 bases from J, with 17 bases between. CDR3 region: CASSPNEAPVYGYTF. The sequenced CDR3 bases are TGTGCCAGCAGCCCCAATGAGGCTCCAGTCTATGGC.